This T cell receptor beta chain came from a study of chemoradiotherapy in HPV16-positive cancers (dated by TCRdb to between 2022 and 2023). General notes on the study: Candidate HPV-specific T-cell clones and common TCR motifs were defined by functional T-cell assays performed on cells from a couple of HPV16-positive patients. Whether T-cell immunity against the HPV oncoproteins E6 and E7 changes during chemoradiotherapy and whether survival is affected by this immunity were examined in the study. TCR repertoires from more than 70 patients with HPV-related cancers were then used to track the candidate HPV-specific TCRs and motifs. Study-wide conclusions, independent of this receptor: Among HPV16-positive patients, expansion of HPV-responsive T cells during chemoradiotherapy was associated with better recurrence-free survival. Expansion of candidate HPV-specific clones and E7-related TCR motifs was observed in the tumor microenvironment during treatment, whereas no such expansion was observed for non-HPV-specific T cells. The functional definition of HPV-specific T cells came from only a couple of HPV16-positive patients, and the survival association was reported for HPV16-positive patients.

Libraries were constructed by the immunoSEQ multiplex PCR assay. TCRdb holds this immuneACCESS table with in-frame rearrangements only. Some clones are missing; in checked studies, unresolved V genes explain under half, and the rest has no known cause. The table for this sample lists 25,000 to 35,000 clones; roughly 86% of them were counted only once. About 2% of the sample lies in the top ten. Repertoires were sampled multiple times during chemoradiotherapy, which allowed clonal expansion in the tumor microenvironment to be followed. The CDR1 and CDR2 encoded by the germline V gene are ENHRY and SYGVKD. The junction carries 10 bases between V and J, which are trimmed by 2 bases and 5 bases respectively. Including cysteine and phenylalanine, the CDR3 has 14 amino acids. The only DNA kept is the CDR3, 42 bases in frame from the first base. About this clone itself: Its antigen remains unidentified. Base qualities are not at hand, and no much larger clone is one base apart.

The sample consisted of blood, taken from a patient who underwent chemoradiotherapy. The source is a human donor with HPV-associated anogenital cancer. The rearrangement joined TRBV10-3 to TRBJ1-5, with TRBD1 perhaps the D gene, on 6 matching bases. The CDR3 protein: CAISEDRWDQPQHF. The nucleotide sequence is TGTGCCATCAGTGAGGACAGGTGGGATCAGCCCCAGCATTTT.